The rows below give T cell receptor beta chains drawn from one sample of a study of T cells after yellow fever vaccination. TCRdb re-derived calls from the 5' RACE reads in MiXCR, one entry per CDR3 protein. The table lists hundreds of thousands of distinct CDR3 sequences, around 13% of them singletons. Sequenced here: CD4+ T cells sorted from PBMCs, sampled 15 days after the yellow fever booster vaccination. The receptor source for this set is a man aged 18 to 35 who received the YFV17D yellow fever vaccine. Each CDR3 is given without its conserved first and last residue.

>11|TRBV2|TRBJ2-2
ASSGQGTGELF
>14|TRBV9|TRBJ2-5
ASSVSPRDRRETQY
>11|TRBV7-9|TRBJ1-2
ASSGGQGDGYT
>11|TRBV20-1|TRBJ1-1
SARGSTNTEAF
>12|TRBV12-3/TRBV12-4|TRBJ1-3
ASSLRDSGNTIY
>10|TRBV12-3/TRBV12-4|TRBJ2-1
ASSLVRGEQF
>12|TRBV7-2|TRBJ1-3
ASSRPSSGNTIY
>11|TRBV7-9|TRBJ2-7
ASSAAGAYEQY
>12|TRBV29-1|TRBJ2-3
SAGGTGGADTQY
>12|TRBV6-2/TRBV6-3|TRBJ2-7
ASSSHRGRREQY
>14|TRBV4-2|TRBJ2-3
ASSQGSGGGTDTQY
>13|TRBV5-1|TRBJ1-1
ASSLVGFGDTEAF
>13|TRBV5-6|TRBJ2-7
ASSLQGLGYDEQY
>13|TRBV18|TRBJ2-7
ASSIRAVGPYEQY
>13|TRBV19|TRBJ1-6
ASSGRSSYNSPLH
>13|TRBV5-1|TRBJ2-5
ASRFGLADQETQY
>14|TRBV16|TRBJ1-1
ASSRFGLGGSLGAF
>14|TRBV28|TRBJ1-2
ASSPPPLEQEYGYT
>12|TRBV7-2|TRBJ1-2
ASSLARDDYGYT
>12|TRBV10-3|TRBJ2-3
AIRVAGAGDTQY
>14|TRBV7-9|TRBJ2-3
ASSRPWGHGPDTQY
>11|TRBV12-3/TRBV12-4|TRBJ1-1
ASSRNTNTEAF
>11|TRBV10-3|TRBJ2-5
AISERSQETQY
>11|TRBV6-1|TRBJ1-5
ASREDRGQPQH
>15|TRBV4-3|TRBJ1-4
ASSQDRRGGANEKLF
>11|TRBV5-1|TRBJ2-7
ASSGRGGYEQY
>12|TRBV30|TRBJ2-7
ASHREAGAYEQY
>15|TRBV18|TRBJ1-6
ASSPVGPGQGYSPLH
>14|TRBV10-3|TRBJ2-1
AISELAGGSLNEQF
>13|TRBV5-1|TRBJ1-1
ASSLGPVSNTEAF
>13|TRBV7-2|TRBJ2-5
ASSLMGGERETQY
>16|TRBV7-8|TRBJ1-1
ASSRLRQGRQWDTEAF
>11|TRBV7-7|TRBJ2-5
ASSVTGAETQY
>12|TRBV19|TRBJ1-5
ASTRGTALTPQH
>11|TRBV6-5|TRBJ1-1
ASSYRWNTEAF
>13|TRBV2|TRBJ2-7
ASSEIRDRPYEQY
>15|TRBV28|TRBJ2-1
ASSFLRDRGSYNEQF
>9|TRBV29-1|TRBJ1-1
SVVRVTEAF
>12|TRBV19|TRBJ2-3
ASTSGLAGGLEY
>14|TRBV5-1|TRBJ2-2
ASSLRTSPLTGELF
>11|TRBV20-1|TRBJ2-2
SARYGNTGELF
>12|TRBV12-3/TRBV12-4|TRBJ2-1
ASSNRQGFDEQF
>12|TRBV5-4|TRBJ1-6
ASSVQGVNSPLH
>11|TRBV7-3|TRBJ1-1
ASRGNLNTEAF
>18|TRBV7-9|TRBJ2-2
ASTFPPRAGGKTNTGELF
>13|TRBV4-1|TRBJ2-1
ASSHGGPSYNEQF